This is a list of T cell receptor beta chains from one sample in a study of blood T cells in healthy people across ages. TCRdb itself ran the 5' RACE reads through MiXCR, one entry per CDR3 protein. This table holds hundreds of thousands of distinct CDR3 sequences, around 48% found once. The sample comprised blood. All receptors come from a man at least 80 years old in good health. Both conserved end residues are part of each CDR3. D genes are given only for firm matches. Not every row has a clone size; where given, it reads once, few, many or a size class.

TRBJ2-3	-	-	14	TRBV7-2	CASSLSGWTDTQYF	TGTGCCAGCAGCTTAAGCGGGTGGACAGATACGCAGTATTTT
TRBJ1-2	-	few	15	TRBV4-1	CASSQRAWQGAGYTF	TGCGCCAGCAGCCAAAGGGCTTGGCAGGGAGCTGGCTACACCTTC
TRBJ1-1	-	-	12	TRBV29-1	CSFSQGMAEAFF	TGCAGCTTTTCACAGGGTATGGCTGAAGCTTTCTTT
TRBJ2-3	TRBD2	-	17	TRBV7-2	CASSSRLAGGPTDTQYF	TGTGCCAGCAGCTCCCGACTAGCGGGAGGCCCCACAGATACGCAGTATTTT
TRBJ2-2	-	-	14	TRBV6-5	CASSSIQVTGELFF	TGTGCCAGCAGTTCGATACAAGTCACCGGGGAGCTGTTTTTT
TRBJ2-3	-	few	13	TRBV29-1	CSALTGTTDTQYF	TGCAGCGCCCTGACCGGGACTACAGATACGCAGTATTTT
TRBJ1-1	-	-	16	TRBV7-2	CASSLASGGGGTEAFF	TGTGCCAGCAGCTTAGCATCGGGGGGTGGTGGAACTGAAGCTTTCTTT
TRBJ1-4	-	many	13	TRBV6-6	CASRAGLNEKLFF	TGTGCCAGCAGGGCGGGGCTTAATGAAAAACTGTTTTTT
TRBJ2-5	TRBD2	-	15	TRBV20-1	CSAGLAGGNGETQYF	TGCAGTGCTGGACTAGCGGGAGGAAATGGAGAGACCCAGTACTTC
TRBJ1-5	-	-	15	TRBV18	CASSPGQASNQPQHF	TGTGCCAGCTCACCCGGGCAGGCCAGCAATCAGCCCCAGCATTTT
TRBJ2-7	TRBD2	many	14	TRBV6-6	CASSSSGRTYEQYF	TGTGCCAGCAGCTCCAGCGGGAGAACGTACGAGCAGTACTTC
TRBJ2-1	-	-	17	TRBV11-1	CASSLRVATSSYNEQFF	TGTGCCAGCAGCTTAAGGGTGGCGACGAGCTCCTACAATGAGCAGTTCTTC
TRBJ2-5	-	-	13	TRBV29-1	CSVRGGIEETQYF	TGCAGCGTGAGAGGGGGGATTGAAGAGACCCAGTACTTC
TRBJ2-3	-	-	15	TRBV7-2	CASSLGAFSTDTQYF	TGTGCCAGCAGCTTAGGGGCGTTCAGCACAGATACGCAGTATTTT
TRBJ2-3	-	-	17	TRBV4-3	CASSHLPAGQRTDTQYF	TGCGCCAGCAGCCATCTCCCGGCGGGACAGCGCACAGATACGCAGTATTTT
TRBJ2-1	TRBD2	-	15	TRBV25-1	CASSESGLAGNEQFF	TGTGCCAGCAGTGAATCGGGGCTAGCGGGTAATGAGCAGTTCTTC
TRBJ2-3	-	few	12	TRBV20-1	CSAPHSTDTQYF	TGCAGTGCTCCTCACAGCACAGATACGCAGTATTTT